Described below is a single T cell receptor (beta chain) sequence and its context. These data come from a study of blood T cell repertoires in COVID-19. Turning to the study itself: Samples taken during acute and convalescent COVID-19 were collected in the United States, Italy and Spain.

The CDR3 has 16 residues. The V segment lost 2 bases and the J segment 1 base; nucleotides outside the gene matches: 5. Germline CDR1 is MNHNS and CDR2 is SASEGT. Authors' data handling: It was from reference gene primer amplification that nucleated cell counts were estimated. TCRdb keeps only in-frame clones here, not all; method: immunoSEQ multiplex PCR. That table supplies the V and J calls and clone size; D and trimming were determined from the DNA. The repertoire holds 300,000 to 400,000 clones, 80% to 90% seen once, with under 8.5% in the top ten. This chain connects TRBV6-1 to TRBJ1-5; TRBD1 matches 7 bases. The sequenced material came from peripheral blood. The TCR was taken from an older woman with COVID-19, enrolled during active disease. CDR3 DNA sequence: TGTGCCAGCAGTGAATCAGGGGGAAAGAGCAATCAGCCCCAGCATTTT. This sequence encodes CASSESGGKSNQPQHF.